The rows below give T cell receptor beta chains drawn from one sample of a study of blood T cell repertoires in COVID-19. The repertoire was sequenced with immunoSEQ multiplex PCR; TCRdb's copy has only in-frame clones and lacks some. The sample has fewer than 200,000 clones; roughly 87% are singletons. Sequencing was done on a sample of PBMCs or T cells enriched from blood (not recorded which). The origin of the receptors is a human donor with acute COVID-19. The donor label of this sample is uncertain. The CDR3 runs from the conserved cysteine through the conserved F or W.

CDR3 protein: CASSLRPQENTEAFF
V gene: TRBV6-5
J gene: TRBJ1-1

CDR3 protein: CASSSRLAPSTDTQYF
V gene: TRBV7-2
J gene: TRBJ2-3

CDR3 protein: CASSYKAGEQETQYF
V gene: TRBV6-5
J gene: TRBJ2-5

CDR3 protein: CSAGDREGETQYF
V gene: TRBV29-1
J gene: TRBJ2-5

CDR3 protein: CASSRGTGRNTEAFF
V gene: TRBV18
J gene: TRBJ1-1

CDR3 protein: CASSSRGQHRTGELFF
V gene: TRBV7-3
J gene: TRBJ2-2

CDR3 protein: CASSLDGGGREEQFF
V gene: TRBV7-2
J gene: TRBJ2-1

CDR3 protein: CASSQSSSSRAGQYF
V gene: TRBV16
J gene: TRBJ2-7

CDR3 protein: CAINPGQGSYGYTF
V gene: TRBV10-3
J gene: TRBJ1-2

CDR3 protein: CASSFYGGDTGELFF
V gene: TRBV5-1
J gene: TRBJ2-2

CDR3 protein: CASSRVDAAFNEKLFF
V gene: TRBV5-5
J gene: TRBJ1-4

CDR3 protein: CASSDYALGGEANYGYTF
V gene: TRBV2
J gene: TRBJ1-2

CDR3 protein: CASNTGTSRYEQYF
V gene: TRBV5-1
J gene: TRBJ2-7

CDR3 protein: CASSQVAGGETQYF
V gene: TRBV4-3
J gene: TRBJ2-5

CDR3 protein: CASSIRVGTEAFF
V gene: TRBV19
J gene: TRBJ1-1

CDR3 protein: CAINRQKNTGELFF
V gene: TRBV10-3
J gene: TRBJ2-2

CDR3 protein: CATRTIKGTEAFF
V gene: TRBV5-1
J gene: TRBJ1-1

CDR3 protein: CASSLTGLSNQPQHF
V gene: TRBV6-5
J gene: TRBJ1-5

CDR3 protein: CASSSSLHNQPQHF
V gene: TRBV6-2/TRBV6-3
J gene: TRBJ1-5

CDR3 protein: CASSLLSNQPQHF
V gene: TRBV7-2
J gene: TRBJ1-5

CDR3 protein: CASRPRGLQETQYF
V gene: TRBV27
J gene: TRBJ2-5

CDR3 protein: CASSLVRVGLAKNIQYF
V gene: TRBV7-8
J gene: TRBJ2-4

CDR3 protein: CAWNPTGQTSTDTQYF
V gene: TRBV30
J gene: TRBJ2-3

CDR3 protein: CASSPTLRGGYTF
V gene: TRBV18
J gene: TRBJ1-2

CDR3 protein: CASRSAGYAAAYEQYF
V gene: TRBV10-1
J gene: TRBJ2-7

CDR3 protein: CASSSPWTDEQYF
V gene: TRBV12-3/TRBV12-4
J gene: TRBJ2-7

CDR3 protein: CASSLDQRASTDTQYF
V gene: TRBV5-1
J gene: TRBJ2-3